A single sample is the source of the 29 T cell receptor beta chains below, sequenced in a study of regulatory T cells in long-lasting Graves disease. Noted time point: persistent/refractory GD, antithyroid drugs over 5 years with positive TRAb. Preparation of the TCR library used RNA extracted from PBMCs. CDR3-region Arm-PCR and iRepertoire HTBI primers produced the TCR beta libraries. TCRdb processed the multiplex PCR reads anew with MiXCR; each CDR3 protein has one entry. Seen here are roughly 400,000 distinct CDR3 sequences, less than 25% observed once, and the top ten hold less than 25%. The sequencing used peripheral blood mononuclear cells (PBMCs), collected when the disease was refractory, from a patient treated with antithyroid drugs. Receptors were obtained from a female donor with Graves disease.

A remark on this clonotype: A much larger clonotype is one base distant, so this may be a read error. The conserved phenylalanine or tryptophan normally closing the CDR3 is absent here, so this likely arose from a read error. The genes are TRBV28 and TRBJ1-2, with 9 positions matching TRBD1. Trimming took 5 bases from V and 2 from J; bases not matched to a gene: 6. CDR3 size: 15 residues. Per germline, CDR1 MDHEN and CDR2 SYDVKM. This chain's CDR3 is CASSVQGAVNYGYTL. The CDR3 DNA sequence: TGTGCCAGCAGTGTACAGGGGGCCGTAAACTATGGCTACACCCTC.

The sample holds many counts of this clonotype. This sequence joins TRBV7-9 and TRBJ1-6; D gene unclear. Trimming cost V 8 bases and J 7 bases, with 9 bases left between them. Germline V gives CDR1 SEHNR, CDR2 FQNEAQ (reference sequence). The CDR3 extends over 12 amino acids. The CDR3 sequence: CASSQENSPLHF. As DNA, the CDR3 is TGTGCCAGCTCTCAGGAGAATTCACCCCTCCACTTT.

This clonotype is a singleton in its sample. The chain employs TRBV20-1 and TRBJ2-1; 8 bases align to TRBD2. The CDR3 consists of 14 residues. Germline V CDR1 and CDR2: DFQATT, SNEGSKA (reference sequence). V trimming: 3 bases; J trimming: 7 bases; junction bases outside the gene matches: 8. Written as DNA, the CDR3 is TGCAGTGCTAGTGAAAGCGGGAGTGGTAATGAGCAGTTCTTC. Residues: CSASESGSGNEQFF.

This clonotype has a count of ten or more. This rearrangement joins TRBV6-1 to TRBJ2-7, with a tentative D call TRBD2 (6 bases). The CDR3 is 13 amino acids. Deletions cut 10 bases from V and 6 bases from J, with 19 bases between. Germline V gene sequence: CDR1 MNHNS, CDR2 SASEGT. The CDR3 nucleotides read TGTGCCACCGGACGGGAGTTGTTTAGCGAGCAGTACTTC. Protein: CATGRELFSEQYF.

CDR3 DNA: TGCAGTCCCATCCACAATGAGCAGTTCTTC. Its translation: CSPIHNEQFF. The chain uses TRBV20-1 and TRBJ2-1, with D uncertain. The CDR3 length is 10 residues. Trimming cost V 8 bases and J 5 bases, with 7 bases left between them. CDR1 and CDR2 from the germline V gene are DFQATT and SNEGSKA (reference sequence).

With respect to this clonotype: A read error is possible here, since a much larger clone lies one base away. The chain recombines TRBV27 with TRBJ1-5; tentatively, D is TRBD1 (6 bases). Germline V gene sequence: CDR1 MNHEY, CDR2 SMNVEV (reference sequence). This CDR3 has 16 residues. The CDR3 sequence: CASSSSSGAVSQPQRF. CDR3 DNA: TGTGCCAGCAGTTCATCGTCGGGGGCAGTGAGTCAGCCCCAGCGTTTT.

This clonotype has a count of ten or more. This chain links TRBV7-2 with TRBJ2-7; possibly TRBD1 or TRBD2 for D (5 bases each). The V end lost 0 bases, the J end lost 1 base, and 16 bases lay between the germline ends. Germline lookup yields CDR1 SGHTA and CDR2 FQGNSA. The CDR3 spans 17 residues. The chain's CDR3 is CASSLAGDLLYSYEQYF. DNA for the CDR3: TGTGCCAGCAGCTTAGCTGGGGACCTACTTTATTCCTACGAGCAGTACTTC.

This clonotype has just a few counts. V and J are TRBV2 and TRBJ2-2; 8 bases align to TRBD1. Germline V gene data show CDR1 as SNHLY and CDR2 as FYNNEI. The ends lost 5 bases at V and 0 bases at J; junction bases unmatched: 5. This CDR3 comprises 16 residues. CDR3 protein: CASSIQGAPNTGELFF. The CDR3 bases are TGTGCCAGCAGTATCCAGGGGGCTCCGAACACCGGGGAGCTGTTTTTT.

This clonotype has at least ten counts. The V gene is TRBV28, the J gene TRBJ2-7; 7 nucleotides line up with TRBD1. Losses at the gene ends were 5 bases for V and 0 bases for J; bases not matched to a gene: 7. This CDR3 is 15 amino acids long. Germline V gives CDR1 MDHEN, CDR2 SYDVKM. The CDR3 here is CASSPSGTVSYEQYF. In DNA form, the CDR3 reads TGTGCCAGCAGTCCCTCGGGGACAGTCTCCTACGAGCAGTACTTC.

This clonotype was detected many times. CDR3 amino acids: CASSYHTLGTGELFF. DNA for the CDR3: TGTGCCAGCAGTTACCACACTCTGGGAACCGGGGAGCTGTTTTTT. The chain carries TRBV6-5 and TRBJ2-2, with D unclear. The V end lost 2 bases, the J end lost 5 bases, and 12 bases lay between the germline ends. This CDR3 is 15 amino acids long. Germline-derived CDR1 and CDR2 are MNHEY and SVGAGI.

The chain joins TRBV6-2 or TRBV6-3 to TRBJ2-7; 13 bases match TRBD2. Germline V gene lookup returns CDR1 MNHEY and CDR2 SVGEGT. This CDR3 region has 15 residues. V shed 5 bases and J 4 bases; nucleotides not matched to a gene: 5. CDR3 in amino acids: CASSLVTSGGYEQYF. DNA for the CDR3: TGTGCCAGCAGTCTAGTGACTAGCGGGGGGTACGAGCAGTACTTC.

The V gene is TRBV19, the J gene TRBJ1-2; D is unresolved. Per germline, CDR1 LNHDA and CDR2 SQIVND (reference sequence). This CDR3 has 13 residues. Trimming left V 8 bases short and J 2 bases short, with 12 bases between. The CDR3, as DNA: TGTGCCAGTGAGAACCGGGAAAACTATGGCTACACCTTC. As protein: CASENRENYGYTF.

This clonotype was observed many times. The chain joins TRBV27 to TRBJ2-7, with D hard to call. V lost 1 base, J lost 2 bases, and 9 bases lay in between. This CDR3 spans 14 amino acids. Germline CDR1 is MNHEY and CDR2 is SMNVEV (reference sequence). In DNA, the CDR3 is TGTGCCAGCAGTTTATTTTCAGGAGCCTACGAGCAGTACTTC. Encoded protein: CASSLFSGAYEQYF.

The CDR3 region is CATSRDIRGEQYF. The CDR3 DNA sequence: TGTGCCACCAGCAGAGATATCAGGGGCGAGCAGTACTTC. The V gene is TRBV15, the J gene TRBJ2-7; the D gene is possibly TRBD1 (6 bases). The V and J ends lost 0 bases and 6 bases respectively, with 9 bases between them. Germline V gives CDR1 LNHNV, CDR2 YYDKDF (reference sequence). The CDR3 length is 13 residues.

This clonotype was observed many times. The rearrangement links TRBV27 to TRBJ2-7; the D is unclear. The CDR3 is 15 amino acids. From germline, CDR1 is MNHEY and CDR2 SMNVEV (reference sequence). Trimming took 8 bases from V and 2 from J, leaving 19 bases between them. CDR3 amino acids: CASSHDSIGAYEQYF. The CDR3 nucleotides are TGTGCCAGCTCCCACGACTCGATAGGAGCCTACGAGCAGTACTTC.

This clonotype was seen more than once but under ten times. This rearrangement joins TRBV14 to TRBJ2-7; tentatively, D is TRBD1 or TRBD2 (5 bases each). Germline assignment: CDR1 SGHDN and CDR2 FVKESK. This CDR3 region has 14 residues. Trimming took off 0 bases at V and 5 bases at J, with 11 bases between the two ends. Here the CDR3 reads CASSQDVGTHEQYF. The CDR3 DNA follows: TGTGCCAGCAGCCAAGATGTAGGGACCCACGAGCAGTACTTC.

This clonotype was seen many times. The rearrangement links TRBV2 to TRBJ2-7, with 12 bases lining up with TRBD2. This CDR3 contains 18 residues. Germline V gene lookup returns CDR1 SNHLY and CDR2 FYNNEI. V was clipped by 2 bases and J by 1 base; unmatched bases: 9. CDR3 loop: CASSELGLAGDLSYEQYF. CDR3 coding DNA: TGTGCCAGCAGTGAATTGGGACTAGCGGGCGACCTTTCCTACGAGCAGTACTTC.

This clonotype appeared a few times. The J gene is TRBJ2-2, the V gene TRBV7-2; D gene ambiguous. CDR3 length equals 13 residues. V shed 3 bases and J shed 6 bases, with 8 bases lying between them. The germline CDR1 and CDR2 sequences are SGHTA and FQGNSA. As DNA, the CDR3 is TGTGCCAGCAGCTTCATAGGTCCCGGGGAGCTGTTTTTT. As protein: CASSFIGPGELFF. Supplemented by reference TRBV7-2 and TRBJ2-2, the full variable domain reads GAGVSQSPSNKVTEKGKDVELRCDPISGHTALYWYRQSLGQGLEFLIYFQGNSAPDKSGLPSDRFSAERTGGSVSTLTIQRTQQEDSAVYLCASSFIGPGELFFGEGSRLTVL.

Many counts were recorded for this clonotype. J is TRBJ1-1 and V is TRBV7-8; perhaps TRBD1 as D (6 bases). V dropped 7 bases and J dropped 4 bases, with 13 bases sitting between them. Germline-derived CDR1 and CDR2 are SGHVS and FQNEAQ. The CDR3 contains 13 residues. The CDR3 is CASNYQGSTEAFF. DNA of the CDR3: TGTGCCAGCAACTACCAGGGGAGCACTGAAGCTTTCTTT.

The gene calls are TRBV6-2 or TRBV6-3 and TRBJ1-1, with D possibly TRBD1 on 6 matching bases. Germline CDR1 reads MNHEY; CDR2 reads SVGEGT. V shed 2 bases and J shed 1 base, with 11 bases lying between them. The CDR3 is 15 residues long. CDR3 DNA sequence: TGTGCCAGCAGTTACGGCGGACAGCCGAACACTGAAGCTTTCTTT. This gives the protein CASSYGGQPNTEAFF.

This clonotype was recorded a few times. The chain employs TRBV6-5 and TRBJ1-5; possible D gene TRBD1, 6 bases. The germline CDR1 and CDR2 sequences are MNHEY and SVGAGI. Trimming shortened V by 1 base and J by 6 bases, and 13 bases separated the two germline ends. CDR3 length: 15 residues. Written as DNA, the CDR3 is TGTGCCAGCAGTTACTTCGGGGGGCAGGGTCAGCCCCAGCATTTT. Translating gives CASSYFGGQGQPQHF.

The chain combines TRBV27 with TRBJ2-5; D assignment may be TRBD1 or TRBD2 (5 bases each). The CDR3 contains 14 residues. V shed 3 bases and J shed 4 bases, with 12 bases lying between them. Germline V lookup: CDR1 MNHEY, CDR2 SMNVEV (reference sequence). The DNA for the CDR3 is TGTGCCAGCAGTTTTGTGGGGGAGTTAGAGACCCAGTACTTC. Its translation is CASSFVGELETQYF.

This clonotype has a handful of counts. CDR3 protein: CAWAEGGSGTEAFF. DNA for the CDR3: TGTGCCTGGGCCGAGGGGGGCAGTGGCACTGAAGCTTTCTTT. The chain employs TRBV30 and TRBJ1-1; possibly TRBD1 for D (6 bases). The V end lost 5 bases, the J end lost 4 bases, and 17 bases lay between the germline ends. CDR3 size: 14 residues. Germline V CDR1 and CDR2: GTSNPN, SVGIG (reference sequence).

This clonotype was counted at least ten times. In nucleotides, the CDR3 is TGTGCCAGCAGTCACGGGTCGAAGAATCAGCCCCAGCATTTT. Translation: CASSHGSKNQPQHF. J is TRBJ1-5 and V is TRBV12-3 or TRBV12-4, with D unclear. The CDR3 has 14 residues. Trimming pared 5 bases from V and 4 bases from J, leaving 12 bases between.

This clonotype came up many times. The V and J genes are TRBV12-3 or TRBV12-4 and TRBJ1-1; D perhaps matches TRBD1 (5 bases). Trimming shortened V by 7 bases and J by 2 bases, and 17 bases separated the two germline ends. This CDR3 region has 15 residues. The CDR3 bases are TGTGCCAGCACCACTTTCGGGGCAGGAAACACTGAAGCTTTCTTT. Translating gives CASTTFGAGNTEAFF.

This CDR3 reads CASSFRLVTDTQYF. CDR3 nucleotides: TGTGCCAGCAGTTTCAGACTAGTCACAGATACGCAGTATTTT. This sequence joins TRBV28 and TRBJ2-3, with a weak D call TRBD2 (6 bases). Between the trimmed V and J ends, which lost 3 bases and 2 bases, there was a span of 9 bases. The germline gives CDR1 MDHEN, CDR2 SYDVKM. The CDR3 has 14 residues.

This clonotype was seen only once. The chain is built from TRBV7-9 and TRBJ1-6; the D gene is possibly TRBD1 (5 bases). CDR1 is SEHNR, CDR2 FQNEAQ, per germline (reference sequence). V dropped 10 bases and J dropped 9 bases, with 16 bases sitting between them. The CDR3 totals 13 residues. In nucleotides, the CDR3 is TGTGCCACCCATGGGGGGAGCGGTTCACCCCTCCACTTT. Translation: CATHGGSGSPLHF.

The J gene is TRBJ2-4, the V gene TRBV9, with D hard to call. Germline V gene lookup returns CDR1 SGDLS and CDR2 YYNGEE. The CDR3 contains 14 residues. V lost 2 bases and J lost 5, with 11 bases in between. In nucleotides, the CDR3 is TGTGCCAGCAGCGTCTCGAACCTACAAAACATTCAGTACTTC. Translation gives CASSVSNLQNIQYF. Complete variable domain (other parts from reference TRBV9 and TRBJ2-4): DSGVTQTPKHLITATGQRVTLRCSPRSGDLSVYWYQQSLDQGLQFLIQYYNGEERAKGNILERFSAQQFPDLHSELNLSSLELGDSALYFCASSVSNLQNIQYFGAGTRLSVL.

This clonotype turned up a few times. V and J are TRBV12-3 or TRBV12-4 and TRBJ2-3; D not certain. V was pared by 0 bases and J by 0 bases, with 1 base between. This CDR3 comprises 13 residues. The CDR3 loop is CASSLASTDTQYF. The CDR3 region has the DNA TGTGCCAGCAGTTTAGCCAGCACAGATACGCAGTATTTT.